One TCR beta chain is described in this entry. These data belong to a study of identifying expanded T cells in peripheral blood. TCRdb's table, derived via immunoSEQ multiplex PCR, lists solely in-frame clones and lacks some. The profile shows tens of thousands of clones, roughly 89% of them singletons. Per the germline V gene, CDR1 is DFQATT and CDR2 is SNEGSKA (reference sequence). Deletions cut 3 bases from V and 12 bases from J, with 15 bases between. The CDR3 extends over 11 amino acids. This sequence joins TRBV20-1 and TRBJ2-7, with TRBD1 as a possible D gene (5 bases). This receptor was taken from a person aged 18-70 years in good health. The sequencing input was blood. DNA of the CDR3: TGCAGTGCTAGGAATCAAGGGGTTAGGTACTTC. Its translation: CSARNQGVRYF.